These 25 T cell receptor beta chains came from one sample sequenced in a study of early T cells in non-severe SARS-CoV-2 infection. TCRdb processed the 5' RACE reads anew with MiXCR; each CDR3 protein has one entry. The data show around 55,000 distinct CDR3 sequences, approximately 6.3% seen once. The starting material was whole blood, obtained at baseline. Source of these receptors: an adult who was a healthcare worker with PCR-confirmed SARS-CoV-2 infection or an uninfected control (not recorded which).

This clonotype was counted only a few times. The chain employs TRBV21-1 and TRBJ1-5. TRBV21-1 represents a pseudogene. This CDR3 has 17 residues. The CDR3 loop reads CASHKEGEDYSNQPQHF. CDR3 coding DNA: TGTGCCAGCCACAAGGAAGGGGAGGATTATAGCAATCAGCCCCAGCATTTT.

This clonotype was counted many times. The chain is built from TRBV5-4 and TRBJ2-2; D gene uncertain. V lost 6 bases and J 4 bases, leaving 19 bases between the germline ends. Germline-derived CDR1 and CDR2 are SGHNT and YYREEE (reference sequence). The CDR3 runs 16 residues. CDR3 DNA: TGTGCCAGCACCCCCGGCGAAGCAAGGACCACCGGGGAGCTGTTTTTT. Protein: CASTPGEARTTGELFF. Looking up the rest from reference TRBV5-4 and TRBJ2-2 gives the full variable domain: ETGVTQSPTHLIKTRGQQVTLRCSSQSGHNTVSWYQQALGQGPQFIFQYYREEENGRGNFPPRFSGLQFPNYSSELNVNALELDDSALYLCASTPGEARTTGELFFGEGSRLTVL.

This chain connects TRBV7-3 to TRBJ1-1; TRBD1 might be the D (5 bases). Trimming took 3 bases from V and 4 from J, leaving 12 bases between them. Germline CDR1 reads SGHTA; CDR2 reads FQGTGA. This CDR3 comprises 14 residues. The CDR3 DNA reads TGTGCCAGCAGCTTCAACCGGGGGACCACTGAAGCTTTCTTT. It codes for CASSFNRGTTEAFF.

In its sample, this clonotype was seen many times. The chain employs TRBV20-1 and TRBJ2-7; unclear D gene. Trimming took off 6 bases at V and 2 bases at J, with 11 bases between the two ends. Germline V gene sequence: CDR1 DFQATT, CDR2 SNEGSKA (reference sequence). The CDR3 sequence is 12 residues long. The CDR3: CSALLNTYEQYF. The CDR3 DNA sequence: TGCAGTGCACTCCTCAACACCTACGAGCAGTACTTC.

This clonotype was counted many times. J is TRBJ2-7 and V is TRBV6-5; 7 positions match TRBD1. With V trimmed by 6 bases and J by 5 bases, 13 bases remained unmatched. The CDR3 extends over 15 amino acids. The V gene's germline CDR1 is MNHEY and CDR2 SVGAGI. CDR3 sequence: CASRRKPTGFHEQYF. CDR3 in DNA: TGTGCCAGCAGAAGAAAACCGACAGGGTTCCACGAGCAGTACTTC.

At least ten counts were recorded for this clonotype. V usage is TRBV20-1 and J usage is TRBJ1-4; perhaps TRBD1 as D (5 bases). The CDR3 sequence is 14 residues long. CDR1 DFQATT and CDR2 SNEGSKA come from the germline V gene (reference sequence). Trimming took 6 bases from V and 0 from J, leaving 11 bases between them. The CDR3 DNA reads TGCAGTGCCGGAAAGACAGCAACTAATGAAAAACTGTTTTTT. This gives the protein CSAGKTATNEKLFF.

This clonotype was detected only a few times. The V call is TRBV9, the J call TRBJ2-5; maybe TRBD1 (6 bases). The CDR3 extends over 13 amino acids. V lost 4 bases and J 3 bases, leaving 10 bases between the germline ends. The germline V gene has CDR1 SGDLS and CDR2 YYNGEE. This CDR3 is CASSSQGKETQYF. In DNA form, the CDR3 reads TGTGCCAGCAGCTCACAGGGAAAAGAGACCCAGTACTTC.

This clonotype was found many times. The CDR3 DNA is TGTGCCAGTAGTATCCCGGGACAGGGTCGCGAGCAGTACTTC. Amino acid sequence: CASSIPGQGREQYF. V and J are TRBV19 and TRBJ2-7; 9 bases align to TRBD1. With V trimmed by 3 bases and J by 6 bases, 6 bases remained unmatched. Germline CDR1 is LNHDA and CDR2 is SQIVND (reference sequence). The CDR3 sequence is 14 residues long.

This clonotype came up many times. The chain joins TRBV5-1 to TRBJ1-1, with D possibly being TRBD1 (5 bases). Trimming removed 3 bases at V and 6 bases at J, with 9 bases between. The germline V gene encodes CDR1 SGHRS and CDR2 YFSETQ. The CDR3 length is 12 residues. CDR3 coding DNA: TGCGCCAGCAGCTGGATAGGGGCTGAAGCTTTCTTT. Its protein is CASSWIGAEAFF.

This clonotype has at least ten counts. CDR3 protein: CASSPQEPGQGDEQYF. The CDR3 bases are TGTGCCAGCTCACCACAAGAACCGGGACAGGGTGACGAGCAGTACTTC. The chain links TRBV18 to TRBJ2-7; 9 bases map to TRBD1. Per germline, CDR1 KGHSH and CDR2 LQKENI. The ends lost 1 base at V and 5 bases at J; junction bases unmatched: 9. The CDR3 has 16 amino acids.

This clonotype was seen a few times. The chain carries TRBV6-6 and TRBJ1-2, with 12 bases fitting TRBD1. Germline loops: CDR1 MNHNY, CDR2 SVGAGI (reference sequence). This CDR3 is 15 amino acids long. Trimming cost V 0 bases and J 12 bases; bases outside gene matches: 8. Here the CDR3 reads CASSYSTGTGGAHTF. The CDR3 DNA reads as TGTGCCAGCAGTTACTCGACCGGGACAGGGGGCGCCCACACCTTC.

This clonotype was seen a few times. The J gene is TRBJ2-1, the V gene TRBV5-5; 8 bases are a match to TRBD1. The V segment lost 1 base and the J segment 3 bases; nucleotides outside the gene matches: 6. There are 16 residues in the CDR3. Germline CDR1 is SGHKS and CDR2 is YYEKEE (reference sequence). This CDR3 reads CASSLTGGFIYNEQFF. Here the CDR3 DNA reads TGTGCCAGCAGCTTGACAGGGGGGTTTATCTACAATGAGCAGTTCTTC.

Worth noting for this clonotype: This clone may be a read error of a much larger clone one base away. This chain links TRBV7-2 with TRBJ2-1, with no clear D. The CDR3 contains 13 residues. The germline gives CDR1 SGHTA, CDR2 FQGNSA. The CDR3 DNA reads as TGTGCCAGCAGCTACAGAGCTCGGAATGAGCGGTTCTTC. Its translation is CASSYRARNERFF.

This clonotype has a handful of counts. The chain joins TRBV13 to TRBJ1-1; TRBD1 agrees at 9 bases. This CDR3 has 12 amino acids. V lost 4 bases, J lost 11 bases, and 5 bases stayed unmatched. Germline V CDR1 and CDR2: PRHDT, FYEKMQ (reference sequence). CDR3 nucleotide sequence: TGTGCCAGCAGCTCACAGGGGGCGCAGGCTTTCTTT. Encoded protein: CASSSQGAQAFF.

This chain joins TRBV5-1 and TRBJ2-2; D not certain. The CDR3 spans 14 residues. Trimming removed 4 bases at V and 6 bases at J, with 13 bases between. From germline, CDR1 is SGHRS and CDR2 YFSETQ. The CDR3 sequence: CASSLRDMAGELFF. In nucleotides, the CDR3 is TGCGCCAGCAGCCTTCGAGATATGGCCGGGGAGCTGTTTTTT.

V gene TRBV27 combines with J gene TRBJ1-2; 7 bases match TRBD1. CDR1 is MNHEY and CDR2 is SMNVEV in the germline V gene (reference sequence). The CDR3 spans 16 residues. After removal of 0 bases from V and 3 bases from J, the junction contained 7 bases not matched to a gene. CDR3 nucleotide sequence: TGTGCCAGCAGTTTATCTACAGGGGCCAGTTACTATGGCTACACCTTC. It codes for CASSLSTGASYYGYTF.

This clonotype was detected ten times or more. The J gene is TRBJ1-4, the V gene TRBV7-9; possibly TRBD1 for D (5 bases). V was pared by 2 bases and J by 10 bases, with 11 bases between. The CDR3 spans 13 residues. Looked up from germline, CDR1 is SEHNR and CDR2 is FQNEAQ (reference sequence). CDR3 DNA sequence: TGTGCCAGCAGCTTACAGGGTATGGGAAAACTGTTTTTT. Translating gives CASSLQGMGKLFF.

Notes on this clonotype: This sequence may be a read error, since a much larger clone differs from it by one base. Because the CDR3 is missing its conserved closing phenylalanine or tryptophan, this is likely a read error. This rearrangement joins TRBV10-3 to TRBJ2-7; no definite D call. This CDR3 comprises 12 residues. Germline CDR1 reads ENHRY; CDR2 reads SYGVKD. Between the trimmed V and J ends, which lost 6 bases and 5 bases, there was a span of 11 bases. Written as DNA, the CDR3 is TGTGCCATCAGGACCCCACCCAACGAGCAGTACTAC. Translated: CAIRTPPNEQYY.

Notes on this clonotype: Since the CDR3 does not end with the conserved phenylalanine or tryptophan, this likely comes from a read error. V is TRBV12-3 or TRBV12-4 and J is TRBJ1-2, with TRBD1 as a possible D gene (5 bases). This CDR3 is 12 amino acids long. V was pared by 6 bases and J by 5 bases, with 10 bases between. The CDR3 spells CASSIGEYGYTL. CDR3 bases: TGTGCCAGCAGCATAGGGGAATATGGCTACACCCTC.

The genes are TRBV19 and TRBJ2-7; D tentatively fits TRBD1 or TRBD2 (5 bases each). V dropped 1 base and J dropped 2 bases, with 21 bases sitting between them. The CDR3 sequence is 18 residues long. Germline V gives CDR1 LNHDA, CDR2 SQIVND (reference sequence). The CDR3 reads CASSIGPVRRGATYEQYF. The CDR3 DNA sequence: TGTGCCAGTAGTATAGGTCCTGTTCGGAGAGGGGCCACCTACGAGCAGTACTTC. The entire variable domain, with the rest obtained from reference TRBV19 and TRBJ2-7, is as follows: DGGITQSPKYLFRKEGQNVTLSCEQNLNHDAMYWYRQDPGQGLRLIYYSQIVNDFQKGDIAEGYSVSREKKESFPLTVTSAQKNPTAFYLCASSIGPVRRGATYEQYFGPGTRLTVT.

This clonotype was detected ten times or more. The rearrangement links TRBV18 to TRBJ1-5; 8 positions agree with TRBD1. CDR1 KGHSH and CDR2 LQKENI come from the germline V gene. The CDR3 has 16 residues. V lost 3 bases, J lost 2 bases, and 6 bases stayed unmatched. The CDR3 here is CASSPQGAGGNQPQHF. DNA for the CDR3: TGTGCCAGCTCACCCCAGGGGGCGGGGGGCAATCAGCCCCAGCATTTT.

This clonotype was detected ten times or more. V gene TRBV18 combines with J gene TRBJ2-7; the D gene is possibly TRBD1 (6 bases). This CDR3 has 16 residues. Trimming shortened V by 5 bases and J by 0 bases, and 17 bases separated the two germline ends. Germline loops: CDR1 KGHSH, CDR2 LQKENI. CDR3: CASSIFGQGSSYEQYF. In nucleotides, the CDR3 is TGTGCCAGCTCAATTTTCGGGCAGGGGAGCTCCTACGAGCAGTACTTC.

A few counts support this clonotype. The rearrangement links TRBV24-1 to TRBJ2-1; D is unclear. The germline V and J ends were trimmed by 4 bases and 8 bases, with 11 bases remaining between them. The CDR3 has 13 amino acids. Per germline, CDR1 KGHDR and CDR2 SFDVKD. CDR3: CATSDLSSYEQFF. Written as DNA, the CDR3 is TGTGCCACCAGTGACCTCTCTAGTTATGAGCAGTTCTTC.

This clonotype was seen repeatedly, ten times or more. V is TRBV6-5 and J is TRBJ2-7; D is unresolved. CDR1 is MNHEY and CDR2 is SVGAGI in the germline V gene. V gave up 4 bases and J gave up 0 bases, with 13 bases separating them. The CDR3 totals 15 residues. CDR3 coding DNA: TGTGCCAGCAGTTTTTTAAGCAAAAGCTCCTACGAGCAGTACTTC. Protein: CASSFLSKSSYEQYF.

The chain uses TRBV9 and TRBJ2-7, with TRBD1 as a possible D gene (6 bases). Germline V gene data show CDR1 as SGDLS and CDR2 as YYNGEE. The V gene lost 4 bases and the J gene lost 4 bases, with 18 bases spanning the gap. The CDR3 consists of 15 residues. The CDR3, as DNA: TGTGCCAGCAGCCTAAGGGACCAGGGGCGTTACGAGCAGTACTTC. Translated: CASSLRDQGRYEQYF.